This T cell receptor (beta chain) emerged from a study of T cell repertoires in cytomegalovirus infection. Notes on the study in general: Cumulative frequency (of public TCR beta family members) identified carriers of CMV plus the relevant HLA.

Via MiXCR, TCRdb re-called the reads, giving one row per CDR3 protein. The sample carries around 750,000 distinct CDR3 sequences, 32% recorded once. On this clonotype: Its antigen is currently unknown.

The CDR3 runs 14 residues. V lost 6 bases and J lost 0; bases outside the gene matches: 6. Per the germline V gene, CDR1 is SQVTM and CDR2 is ANQGSEA. V gene TRBV29-1 combines with J gene TRBJ2-7, with 9 bases lining up with TRBD1. Source: cultured CD8+ T cells from PBMCs, taken from culture after CMV antigen stimulation. The sequence was collected from a human donor in good health (CMV status not recorded). Some clones in this sample may be carry-over from other donors' samples. The CDR3 sequence is CSVAGTGFSYEQYF. CDR3 coding DNA: TGCAGCGTGGCCGGGACAGGGTTCTCCTACGAGCAGTACTTC.